The source of this T cell receptor beta chain is a study of OX40 agonist ivuxolimab in advanced cancers. Study conclusions and caveats: In the expanded peripheral T cells, antigen specificity was never determined. By week 6 at 0.1 to 3.0 mg/kg, blood CD4+ and CD8+ T cells had expanded clonally.

Sequencing was performed with immunoSEQ multiplex PCR; in TCRdb, only in-frame clones are kept and a portion is missing. Of about 83,000 clones listed, under 90% are singletons. There are 14 residues in the CDR3. The germline V and J ends were trimmed by 4 bases and 4 bases, with 14 bases remaining between them. Germline CDR1 and CDR2: MNHNS and SASEGT. On this clone itself: As yet, its antigen is unknown.

This TCR was sampled from an adult with an advanced solid tumor such as melanoma, head and neck, liver or kidney cancer. The V gene is TRBV6-1, the J gene TRBJ2-7; no clear D gene. The sequences come from CD4+ or CD8+ T cells sorted from blood, collected in a trial of the OX40 agonist ivuxolimab. The CDR3 loop is CASSGLLYPYEQYF. DNA of the CDR3: TGTGCCAGCAGTGGCTTATTGTATCCTTACGAGCAGTACTTC.